This T cell receptor beta chain was recovered during a study of T cells after yellow fever vaccination (dated by TCRdb to about 2019). A note on the overall study: The SMART-Seq v4 Ultra Low Input RNA kit was used to prepare libraries from fractions with low cell numbers. Bulk PBMC replicates and cell subsets were isolated from blood drawn at multiple timepoints before and after both primary and secondary immunization. Two healthy male donors, one aged 18 to 30 and one aged 30 to 39 years, were included in the cohort. To follow T-cell clones before and after primary and booster YFV17D yellow fever vaccination, bulk TCR alpha and beta repertoires were sequenced over time. Findings and caveats that apply to the study as a whole: A small fraction of clonotypes showed up in both the CD4 and CD8 compartments, probably as a result of convergent recombination. After the booster, most of the clones that had expanded following primary vaccination were detected again (just under 97% of CD4 and around 88% of CD8), which suggests that memory was broadly maintained. Because abundant contaminating clonotypes from the bulk population could be contained in FACS-sorted repertoires, computational filtering was required. Because the study included only a couple of donors, the extent to which the findings can be generalized is limited. The secondary T-cell response was weaker than the primary response but faster, peaking on day 5 instead of day 15.

Comment on this clonotype: What this receptor recognizes is not known. Within one base of it there is no much larger clone, and no base qualities were kept.

In the paper's terms, the treatment or condition label means: live attenuated yellow fever vaccine strain. Two biological replicates of bulk PBMCs were collected at each blood-draw timepoint. A standard Ficoll-Paque protocol was used to isolate PBMCs from peripheral blood. RNA was extracted with TriZol from bulk PBMCs, CD4 and CD8 fractions, and dextramer-positive and dextramer-negative fractions. The CDR3 contains 16 residues, cysteine and phenylalanine counted. The kept DNA is CDR3 alone, 48 bases in frame from the first base. CDR1 and CDR2, per the germline V gene, are MNHEY and SVGAGI. V loses 0 bases of germline sequence and J loses 4 bases, and the interval between the two ends is 13 bases. The listed sequencing device is Illumina NovaSeq 6000. TCR cDNA was made using 5'RACE template switching, a step that added a universal primer site and unique molecular identifiers. cDNA synthesis was primed from both the TCR alpha and TCR beta constant segments. Library amplification used two PCR steps, and the second PCR step added sample barcodes and sequencing adapters. Sequencing of libraries was performed on Illumina HiSeq 2500 (2x100 bp) or NovaSeq (2x150 bp). In the original analysis: Reads were demultiplexed and collapsed into UMI consensus sequences with MIGEC, and V(D)J alignment was performed with MiXCR. Using edgeR on replicate PBMC samples, clonotypes were called vaccine-responding if FDR was below 0.01 and the log2 fold change was above 5 up to day 15. Each bulk clonotype received a CD4 or CD8 identity based on whether the sequenced CD4 or CD8 repertoire contained that clonotype at higher abundance. Using fastp trimming at Q25 and MiXCR clonotype assembly, TCRdb reanalyzed the public sequencing data and kept in-frame beta chains. Rows with one shared CDR3 protein collapse into an entry with the most common genes and DNA. V and J calls and clone size were set by TCRdb, not the authors. Present in this sample are 250,000 to 400,000 distinct CDR3 sequences, about 4% of which were seen just once. The ten top clones hold just under 25% of the sample.

The chain is encoded by TRBV6-5 joined to TRBJ1-3; confidence is insufficient to name the D gene. This clonotype was obtained from a man between 18 and 35 years old who received the YFV17D yellow fever vaccine. The source was PBMCs, collected 5 days after the yellow fever booster vaccination. For the CDR3, the sequence is CASSYSIMGSGNTIYF. Here is the DNA: TGTGCCAGCAGTTACTCGATAATGGGTTCCGGAAACACCATATATTTT.